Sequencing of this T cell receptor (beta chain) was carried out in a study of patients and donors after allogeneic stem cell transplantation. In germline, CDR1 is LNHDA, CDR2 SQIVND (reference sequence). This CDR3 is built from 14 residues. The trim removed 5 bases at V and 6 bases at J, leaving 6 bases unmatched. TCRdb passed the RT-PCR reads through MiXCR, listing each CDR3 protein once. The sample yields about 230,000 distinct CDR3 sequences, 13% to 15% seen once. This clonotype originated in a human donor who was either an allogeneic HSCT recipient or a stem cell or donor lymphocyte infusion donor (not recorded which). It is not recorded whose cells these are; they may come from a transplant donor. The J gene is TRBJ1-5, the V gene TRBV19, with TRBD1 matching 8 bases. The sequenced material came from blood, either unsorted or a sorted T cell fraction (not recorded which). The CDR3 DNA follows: TGTGCCAGTAGTCGAGGACAGGGAGGTCAGCCCCAGCATTTT. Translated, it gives CASSRGQGGQPQHF.